These 6 T cell receptor beta chains were sequenced from one sample in a study of blood T cells in healthy people across ages. A J-beta primer mix and a sample-barcoded 5' primer were used in a second PCR of about 7 to 12 cycles. MiXCR, run by TCRdb on the 5' RACE reads, gives a single entry per CDR3 protein. Here the sample spans 1.5 million to 2 million distinct CDR3 sequences, 28% being singletons. The sequenced material came from blood. These receptors were collected from a woman aged 30 to 39 in good health.

This clonotype was seen a few times. The chain uses TRBV20-1 and TRBJ2-3; 11 bases are shared with TRBD2. The germline V gene has CDR1 DFQATT and CDR2 SNEGSKA (reference sequence). The trim removed 2 bases at V and 5 bases at J, leaving 3 bases unmatched. CDR3 length: 14 residues. CDR3 amino acids: CSARSSGRIDTQYF. CDR3 in DNA: TGCAGTGCTAGATCTAGCGGGAGGATAGATACGCAGTATTTT.

Comments on this clonotype: This may come from a read error, since a much larger clone is one base off. The rearrangement links TRBV7-2 to TRBJ2-7, with D perhaps matching TRBD2 (6 bases). Germline V gene data show CDR1 as SGHTA and CDR2 as FQGNSA. This CDR3 region has 14 residues. DNA for the CDR3: TGTGCCGGCAGCCGGAGGGACGGACCCTACGAGCAGTACTTC. Protein product: CAGSRRDGPYEQYF. Based on the CDR3 plus reference TRBV7-2 and TRBJ2-7, the full variable domain is GAGVSQSPSNKVTEKGKDVELRCDPISGHTALYWYRQSLGQGLEFLIYFQGNSAPDKSGLPSDRFSAERTGGSVSTLTIQRTQQEDSAVYLCAGSRRDGPYEQYFGPGTRLTVT.

The J gene is TRBJ1-4, the V gene TRBV5-5; a possible D gene is TRBD1 (5 bases). CDR1 is SGHKS and CDR2 is YYEKEE in the germline V gene (reference sequence). CDR3 length: 16 residues. The V end was cut by 6 bases, the J end by 0 bases, with 15 bases between. The CDR3: CASTGPQTATNEKLFF. The CDR3 DNA is TGTGCCAGCACCGGACCTCAGACAGCAACTAATGAAAAACTGTTTTTT.

This clonotype has a single count. This chain joins TRBV4-3 and TRBJ1-2; 7 bases agree with TRBD1. The V and J ends lost 0 bases and 5 bases, in that order; junction bases with no gene match: 6. Germline CDR1 LGHNA, CDR2 YSLEER. The CDR3 contains 15 residues. CDR3 protein: CASSQDKGARYGYTF. CDR3 bases: TGCGCCAGCAGCCAAGATAAGGGGGCAAGATATGGCTACACCTTC.

This clonotype has a count of ten or more. The V and J genes are TRBV7-2 and TRBJ2-3; maybe TRBD2 (5 bases). The CDR3 spans 11 residues. The V gene lost 8 bases and the J gene lost 5 bases, with 8 bases spanning the gap. The germline V gene encodes CDR1 SGHTA and CDR2 FQGNSA. CDR3 protein: CASFGGDTQYF. As DNA, the CDR3 is TGTGCCAGCTTCGGAGGAGATACGCAGTATTTT. Combining the CDR3 with reference TRBV7-2 and TRBJ2-3 gives the whole variable domain GAGVSQSPSNKVTEKGKDVELRCDPISGHTALYWYRQSLGQGLEFLIYFQGNSAPDKSGLPSDRFSAERTGGSVSTLTIQRTQQEDSAVYLCASFGGDTQYFGPGTRLTVL.

In regard to this clonotype: A read error may be the cause here, since a much bigger clone is one base away. This sequence joins TRBV7-2 and TRBJ2-1; no clear D. Germline CDR1 SGHTA, CDR2 FQGNSA. This CDR3 is 17 amino acids long. With 3 bases removed from V and 10 bases from J, the gap between germline ends came to 25 bases. CDR3 protein: CASSFSGRNKNSYEQFF. CDR3 DNA sequence: TGTGCCAGCAGCTTTTCAGGAAGGAACAAAAACTCCTACGAGCAGTTCTTC. The variable domain in full, completed from reference TRBV7-2 and TRBJ2-1, reads GAGVSQSPSNKVTEKGKDVELRCDPISGHTALYWYRQSLGQGLEFLIYFQGNSAPDKSGLPSDRFSAERTGGSVSTLTIQRTQQEDSAVYLCASSFSGRNKNSYEQFFGPGTRLTVL.